The 20 T cell receptor beta chains in this list originate from one sample, sequenced in a study of Graves' ophthalmopathy and Graves' hyperthyroidism. Using RNA transcripts, the TCR beta CDR3 regions were amplified. Scientists carried out first-round RT-PCR using HTBI primers and then a second-round multiplex PCR. TCRdb re-derived calls from the multiplex PCR reads in MiXCR, one entry per CDR3 protein. The data hold 220,000 or so distinct CDR3 sequences, with approximately 21% observed a single time. Sequencing used peripheral blood. These receptors were obtained from a woman between 50 and 59 years old with Graves' ophthalmopathy.

This clonotype was detected a few times. This chain connects TRBV15 to TRBJ2-2; D is ambiguous. The V gene's germline CDR1 is LNHNV and CDR2 YYDKDF (reference sequence). CDR3 length: 14 residues. V lost 0 bases, J lost 4 bases, and 6 bases lay in between. The CDR3 is CATSRDVSTGELFF. The CDR3 DNA follows: TGTGCCACCAGCAGAGATGTGAGCACCGGGGAGCTGTTTTTT.

This clonotype has ten or more counts. The rearrangement links TRBV2 to TRBJ2-7, with TRBD2 identical over 12 bases. V dropped 7 bases and J dropped 2; count of bases not matched to a gene: 3. Germline CDR1 SNHLY, CDR2 FYNNEI. The CDR3 is 14 amino acids. The CDR3 bases are TGTGCCAGCATTCGACTAGCGGGAGCCTACGAGCAGTACTTC. It translates to CASIRLAGAYEQYF.

This clonotype was detected ten times or more. The rearrangement uses TRBV12-3 or TRBV12-4 and TRBJ2-7; no reliable D call. The CDR3 totals 11 residues. V gave up 6 bases and J gave up 6 bases, with 9 bases separating them. The CDR3 here is CASRYRAEQYF. The DNA for the CDR3 is TGTGCCAGCAGATATCGGGCCGAGCAGTACTTC.

In this sample, this clonotype turned up many times. This chain connects TRBV19 to TRBJ1-1; tentative D call: TRBD1 (5 bases). Germline V gene sequence: CDR1 LNHDA, CDR2 SQIVND (reference sequence). The CDR3 spans 15 residues. The V end lost 2 bases, the J end lost 1 base, and 11 bases lay between the germline ends. CDR3 amino acids: CASSIQGVPNTEAFF. CDR3 DNA sequence: TGTGCCAGTAGTATACAGGGAGTACCGAACACTGAAGCTTTCTTT.

The rearrangement links TRBV11-2 to TRBJ2-5, with TRBD2 matching over 8 bases. V shed 5 bases, J shed 4 bases, and the junction held 3 bases outside the gene matches. Germline CDR1 and CDR2: SGHAT and FQNNGV. CDR3 length equals 13 residues. CDR3 region: CASSPGGAETQYF. CDR3 nucleotide sequence: TGTGCCAGCAGCCCCGGGGGGGCAGAGACCCAGTACTTC.

This clonotype was seen repeatedly, ten times or more. V and J are TRBV12-3 or TRBV12-4 and TRBJ2-7; 8 bases map to TRBD1. The CDR3 has 13 residues. With V trimmed by 4 bases and J by 9 bases, 8 bases remained unmatched. This chain's CDR3 is CASSWTGNPRQYF. CDR3 nucleotide sequence: TGTGCCAGCAGTTGGACAGGGAACCCCAGGCAGTACTTC.

This clonotype was detected ten times or more. The chain has TRBV5-6 and TRBJ1-6, with a tentative D call TRBD1 (6 bases). The CDR3 length is 17 residues. Looked up from germline, CDR1 is SGHDT and CDR2 is YYEEEE. V was trimmed by 4 bases and J by 9 bases, leaving 23 bases between them. The CDR3: CASSRFFSTGKGSPLHF. In DNA, the CDR3 is TGTGCCAGCAGCCGCTTTTTCAGTACAGGGAAAGGTTCACCCCTCCACTTT.

This clonotype was detected many times. The chain joins TRBV6-1 to TRBJ2-7, with D possibly being TRBD2 (6 bases). Germline lookup yields CDR1 MNHNS and CDR2 SASEGT. The V gene lost 6 bases and the J gene lost 3 bases, with 15 bases spanning the gap. The CDR3 is 14 residues long. The DNA of the CDR3 is TGTGCCAGCAGCCGAACTGGGACTTACTACGAGCAGTACTTC. Protein: CASSRTGTYYEQYF.

The sample holds many counts of this clonotype. CDR3 amino acids: CASSQQGSYEQYF. The DNA for the CDR3 is TGTGCCAGTAGTCAACAGGGGAGCTACGAGCAGTACTTC. The rearrangement joins TRBV19 to TRBJ2-7; 7 nucleotides align to TRBD1. The germline gives CDR1 LNHDA, CDR2 SQIVND (reference sequence). The length of the CDR3 is 13 residues. V was clipped by 5 bases and J by 3 bases; unmatched bases: 4.

This clonotype was recorded at least ten times. One junction end does not reproduce the germline sequence, and a read error may be involved. The chain is built from TRBV5-1 and TRBJ2-7; 9 nucleotides match TRBD2. In germline, CDR1 is SGHRS, CDR2 YFSETQ. The CDR3 spans 14 residues. The CDR3 sequence is CASSPGTSSPDENF. DNA of the CDR3: TGCGCCAGCAGCCCCGGGACTAGCTCCCCAGATGAGAACTTC.

At least ten counts were recorded for this clonotype. The V gene is TRBV28, the J gene TRBJ2-5; 10 bases map to TRBD1. Germline CDR1 reads MDHEN; CDR2 reads SYDVKM. The V and J ends lost 5 bases and 5 bases, in that order; junction bases with no gene match: 11. The CDR3 totals 16 residues. The CDR3 DNA is TGTGCCAGCAGTATGCCGGGACAGGGGATGTGGGAGACCCAGTACTTC. Translating it yields CASSMPGQGMWETQYF. Using reference TRBV28 and TRBJ2-5 for the parts outside the CDR3, the full variable domain is DVKVTQSSRYLVKRTGEKVFLECVQDMDHENMFWYRQDPGLGLRLIYFSYDVKMKEKGDIPEGYSVSREKKERFSLILESASTNQTSMYLCASSMPGQGMWETQYFGPGTRLLVL.

The chain employs TRBV6-1 and TRBJ2-2; D remains unclear. V shed 0 bases and J shed 4 bases, with 9 bases lying between them. The CDR3 totals 15 residues. Germline V gene sequence: CDR1 MNHNS, CDR2 SASEGT. CDR3 residues: CASSEANSATGELFF. CDR3 coding DNA: TGTGCCAGCAGTGAAGCGAACAGTGCCACCGGGGAGCTGTTTTTT.

The sample holds a few counts of this clonotype. This chain joins TRBV30 and TRBJ2-3, with 11 bases aligning to TRBD2. Germline trimming cut 2 bases from V and 5 bases from J; bases unmatched to any gene: 3. Germline assignment: CDR1 GTSNPN and CDR2 SVGIG (reference sequence). This CDR3 comprises 14 residues. CDR3 DNA sequence: TGTGCCTGGAGTCCCGGGACTAGCGGAGATACGCAGTATTTT. Translation gives CAWSPGTSGDTQYF.

At least ten counts were recorded for this clonotype. The chain joins TRBV30 to TRBJ1-5; D is ambiguous. Trimming removed 0 bases at V and 2 bases at J, with 14 bases between. Per germline, CDR1 GTSNPN and CDR2 SVGIG (reference sequence). There are 16 residues in the CDR3. The CDR3 reads CAWSVRAFPGNQPQHF. The CDR3 nucleotides are TGTGCCTGGAGTGTACGGGCCTTTCCGGGCAATCAGCCCCAGCATTTT. Complete variable domain (other parts from reference TRBV30 and TRBJ1-5): SQTIHQWPATLVQPVGSPLSLECTVEGTSNPNLYWYRQAAGRGLQLLFYSVGIGQISSEVPQNLSASRPQDRQFILSSKKLLLSDSGFYLCAWSVRAFPGNQPQHFGDGTRLSIL.

The chain combines TRBV28 with TRBJ1-6, with D unresolved. The CDR3 runs 14 residues. Germline V lookup: CDR1 MDHEN, CDR2 SYDVKM. Deletions cut 2 bases from V and 10 bases from J, with 12 bases between. Here the CDR3 reads CASSLPGAGSPLHF. Written as DNA, the CDR3 is TGTGCCAGCAGTTTACCAGGTGCCGGATCACCCCTCCACTTT.

In this sample, this clonotype turned up many times. The chain uses TRBV11-2 and TRBJ2-2; maybe TRBD2 (5 bases). V was pared by 4 bases and J by 5 bases, with 23 bases between. The CDR3 contains 18 residues. CDR1 and CDR2 from the germline V gene are SGHAT and FQNNGV. The CDR3 sequence: CASSYGRLPSRGTGELFF. The CDR3 region has the DNA TGTGCCAGCAGCTACGGTCGATTACCCTCCCGGGGTACCGGGGAGCTGTTTTTT. Full variable domain (rest looked up from reference TRBV11-2 and TRBJ2-2): EAGVAQSPRYKIIEKRQSVAFWCNPISGHATLYWYQQILGQGPKLLIQFQNNGVVDDSQLPKDRFSAERLKGVDSTLKIQPAKLEDSAVYLCASSYGRLPSRGTGELFFGEGSRLTVL.

This clonotype was recorded many times. The chain combines TRBV6-1 with TRBJ1-1, with 7 bases aligning to TRBD1. Unmatched junction bases numbered 11, after V lost 5 bases and J lost 5 bases. The germline V gene encodes CDR1 MNHNS and CDR2 SASEGT. The CDR3 consists of 15 residues. The CDR3 reads CASSQLTGLETEAFF. The CDR3 DNA sequence: TGTGCCAGCAGTCAACTGACAGGGTTGGAAACTGAAGCTTTCTTT.

The J gene is TRBJ1-2, the V gene TRBV12-3 or TRBV12-4; D remains ambiguous. V shed 3 bases and J shed 0 bases, with 8 bases lying between them. This CDR3 spans 14 amino acids. CDR3 in amino acids: CASSLGSPNYGYTF. For the CDR3, the DNA is TGTGCCAGCAGTTTGGGCAGTCCTAACTATGGCTACACCTTC.

This clonotype was observed many times. The rearrangement uses TRBV6-5 and TRBJ2-5, with TRBD2 as a possible D gene (6 bases). The ends were cut back, 5 bases at V and 4 bases at J, with 11 bases in the middle. This CDR3 region has 13 residues. Germline loops: CDR1 MNHEY, CDR2 SVGAGI. Here the CDR3 reads CASSRSRGETQYF. The CDR3 region has the DNA TGTGCCAGCAGTAGGTCGCGGGGAGAGACCCAGTACTTC.

The chain employs TRBV28 and TRBJ2-5; no firm D call. CDR1 is MDHEN, CDR2 SYDVKM, per germline. The V gene lost 3 bases and the J gene lost 6 bases, with 11 bases spanning the gap. The CDR3 covers 13 residues. The CDR3: CASSLSAVKTQYF. The DNA for the CDR3 is TGTGCCAGCAGTTTGTCGGCAGTGAAGACCCAGTACTTC.